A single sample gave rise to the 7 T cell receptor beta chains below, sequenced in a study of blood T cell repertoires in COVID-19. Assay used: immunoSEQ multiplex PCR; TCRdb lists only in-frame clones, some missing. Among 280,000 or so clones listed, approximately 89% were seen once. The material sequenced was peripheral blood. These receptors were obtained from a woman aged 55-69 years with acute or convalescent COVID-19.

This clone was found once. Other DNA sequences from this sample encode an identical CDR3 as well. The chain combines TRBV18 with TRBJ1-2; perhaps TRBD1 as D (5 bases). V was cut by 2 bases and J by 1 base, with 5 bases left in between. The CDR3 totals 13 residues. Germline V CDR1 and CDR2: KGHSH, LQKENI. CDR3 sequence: CASSPDSNYGYTF. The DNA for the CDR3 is TGTGCCAGCTCACCAGACAGTAACTATGGCTACACCTTC.

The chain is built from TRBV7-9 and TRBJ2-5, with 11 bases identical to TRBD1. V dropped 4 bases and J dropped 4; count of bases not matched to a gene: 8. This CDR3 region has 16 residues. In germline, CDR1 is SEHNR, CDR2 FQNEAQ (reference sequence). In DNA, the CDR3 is TGTGCCAGCAGCTCCTCCGGGACAGGGGGAGGAGAGACCCAGTACTTC. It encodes CASSSSGTGGGETQYF.

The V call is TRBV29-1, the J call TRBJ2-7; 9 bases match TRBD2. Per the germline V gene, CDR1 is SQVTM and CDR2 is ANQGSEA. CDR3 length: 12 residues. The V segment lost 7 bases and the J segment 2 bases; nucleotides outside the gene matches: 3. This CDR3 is CSALAGPYEQYF. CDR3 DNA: TGCAGCGCCCTAGCGGGACCCTACGAGCAGTACTTC.

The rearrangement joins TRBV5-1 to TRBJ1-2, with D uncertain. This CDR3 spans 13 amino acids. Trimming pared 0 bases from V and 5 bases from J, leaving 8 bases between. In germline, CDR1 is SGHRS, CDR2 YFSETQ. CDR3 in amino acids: CASSLATDYGYTF. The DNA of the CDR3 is TGCGCCAGCAGCTTGGCAACAGATTATGGCTACACCTTC.

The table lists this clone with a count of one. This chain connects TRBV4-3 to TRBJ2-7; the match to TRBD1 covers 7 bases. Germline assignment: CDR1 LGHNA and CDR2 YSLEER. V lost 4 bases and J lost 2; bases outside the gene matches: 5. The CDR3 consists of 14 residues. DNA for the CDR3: TGCGCCAGCAGCCCTCGGACAGGCGCCTACGAGCAGTACTTC. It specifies CASSPRTGAYEQYF.

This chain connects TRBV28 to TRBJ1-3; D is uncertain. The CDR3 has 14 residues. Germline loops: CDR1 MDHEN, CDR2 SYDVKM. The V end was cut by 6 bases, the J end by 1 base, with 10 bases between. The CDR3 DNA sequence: TGTGCCAGCAGACCAGGCGCTTCTGGAAACACCATATATTTT. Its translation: CASRPGASGNTIYF.

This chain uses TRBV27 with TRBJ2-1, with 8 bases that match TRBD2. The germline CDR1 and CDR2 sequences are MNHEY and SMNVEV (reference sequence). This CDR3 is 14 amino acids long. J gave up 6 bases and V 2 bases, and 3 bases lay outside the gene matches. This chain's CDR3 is CASSLVGTSNEQFF. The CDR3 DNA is TGTGCCAGCAGTTTAGTAGGGACTAGCAATGAGCAGTTCTTC.